Described below is a single TCR beta chain sequence and its context. Its specificity is unknown. Only in-frame clones appear in the TCRdb table, and some are missing; sequencing was by immunoSEQ multiplex PCR. Found here are about 2.5 million clones, around 92% of them singletons; the top ten hold approximately 0.39%. Nashville, Tennessee was home to all donors, each a Caucasian adult. The record originates from a study of shared clonotypes between healthy human individuals. Findings and limits, study-wide: For naive CD4 cells, roughly 5% of clonotypes were shared across a handful of donors. Represented diversity (both genetic and exposure-history) was limited by the small number of donors.

This TCR derives from a man younger than 30 in good health. Some clones in this sample may be carry-over from other donors' samples. Material: naive CD4+ T cells from PBMCs. As for subset: CD45RA+ positively selected.

CDR3 sequence: CASKTWQGNGETQYF. The CDR3 bases are TGTGCCAGCAAAACCTGGCAGGGGAATGGAGAGACCCAGTACTTC. The chain carries TRBV27 and TRBJ2-5; tentative D call: TRBD1 (6 bases). V lost 7 bases and J lost 4, with 19 bases in between. CDR3 length: 15 amino acids. In germline, CDR1 is MNHEY, CDR2 SMNVEV (reference sequence).